One and the same sample provided the 2 T cell receptor beta chains below, sequenced in a study of cytomegalovirus exposure and HLA in healthy donors. TCRdb's copy holds only in-frame clones and misses some; the assay was immunoSEQ multiplex PCR. The sample lists around 150,000 clones, around 90% occurring once. The sequenced sample was PBMCs. These receptors were taken from a man aged 18 to 29 in good health and CMV-seronegative.

This clone was found once. The chain uses TRBV6-5 and TRBJ2-5, with a weak D call TRBD2 (6 bases). Germline V lookup: CDR1 MNHEY, CDR2 SVGAGI. V lost 0 bases and J 7 bases, leaving 12 bases between the germline ends. This CDR3 spans 14 amino acids. Written as DNA, the CDR3 is TGTGCCAGCAGTTACTCGTTAGCCGGGGGGACCCAGTACTTC. Its protein is CASSYSLAGGTQYF.

The chain employs TRBV21-1 and TRBJ2-3; TRBD1 is the table's D call and was not checked against the DNA. TRBV21-1 is designated a pseudogene. This CDR3 comprises 11 residues. The CDR3 DNA follows: TGTGCCACCTCAGTCACAGATACGCAGTATTTT. This encodes CATSVTDTQYF.